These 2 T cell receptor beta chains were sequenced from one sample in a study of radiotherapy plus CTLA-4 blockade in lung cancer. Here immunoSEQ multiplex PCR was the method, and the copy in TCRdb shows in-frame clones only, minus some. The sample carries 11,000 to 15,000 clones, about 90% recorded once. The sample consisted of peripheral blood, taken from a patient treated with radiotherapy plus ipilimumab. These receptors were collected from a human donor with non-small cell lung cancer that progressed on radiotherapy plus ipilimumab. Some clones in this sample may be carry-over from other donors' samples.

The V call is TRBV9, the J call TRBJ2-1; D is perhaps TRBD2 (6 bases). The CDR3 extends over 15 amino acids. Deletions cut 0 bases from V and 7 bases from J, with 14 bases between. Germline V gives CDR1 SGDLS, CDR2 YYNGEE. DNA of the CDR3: TGTGCCAGCAGCGTAGCACGGGAGCTCTGGAATGAGCAGTTCTTC. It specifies CASSVARELWNEQFF.

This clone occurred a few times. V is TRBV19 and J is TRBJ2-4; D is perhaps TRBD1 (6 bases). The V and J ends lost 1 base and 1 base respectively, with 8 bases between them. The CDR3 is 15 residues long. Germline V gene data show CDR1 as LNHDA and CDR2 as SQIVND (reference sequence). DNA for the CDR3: TGTGCCAGTAGTATAGGCCAGGGGGCCAAAAACATTCAGTACTTC. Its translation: CASSIGQGAKNIQYF.